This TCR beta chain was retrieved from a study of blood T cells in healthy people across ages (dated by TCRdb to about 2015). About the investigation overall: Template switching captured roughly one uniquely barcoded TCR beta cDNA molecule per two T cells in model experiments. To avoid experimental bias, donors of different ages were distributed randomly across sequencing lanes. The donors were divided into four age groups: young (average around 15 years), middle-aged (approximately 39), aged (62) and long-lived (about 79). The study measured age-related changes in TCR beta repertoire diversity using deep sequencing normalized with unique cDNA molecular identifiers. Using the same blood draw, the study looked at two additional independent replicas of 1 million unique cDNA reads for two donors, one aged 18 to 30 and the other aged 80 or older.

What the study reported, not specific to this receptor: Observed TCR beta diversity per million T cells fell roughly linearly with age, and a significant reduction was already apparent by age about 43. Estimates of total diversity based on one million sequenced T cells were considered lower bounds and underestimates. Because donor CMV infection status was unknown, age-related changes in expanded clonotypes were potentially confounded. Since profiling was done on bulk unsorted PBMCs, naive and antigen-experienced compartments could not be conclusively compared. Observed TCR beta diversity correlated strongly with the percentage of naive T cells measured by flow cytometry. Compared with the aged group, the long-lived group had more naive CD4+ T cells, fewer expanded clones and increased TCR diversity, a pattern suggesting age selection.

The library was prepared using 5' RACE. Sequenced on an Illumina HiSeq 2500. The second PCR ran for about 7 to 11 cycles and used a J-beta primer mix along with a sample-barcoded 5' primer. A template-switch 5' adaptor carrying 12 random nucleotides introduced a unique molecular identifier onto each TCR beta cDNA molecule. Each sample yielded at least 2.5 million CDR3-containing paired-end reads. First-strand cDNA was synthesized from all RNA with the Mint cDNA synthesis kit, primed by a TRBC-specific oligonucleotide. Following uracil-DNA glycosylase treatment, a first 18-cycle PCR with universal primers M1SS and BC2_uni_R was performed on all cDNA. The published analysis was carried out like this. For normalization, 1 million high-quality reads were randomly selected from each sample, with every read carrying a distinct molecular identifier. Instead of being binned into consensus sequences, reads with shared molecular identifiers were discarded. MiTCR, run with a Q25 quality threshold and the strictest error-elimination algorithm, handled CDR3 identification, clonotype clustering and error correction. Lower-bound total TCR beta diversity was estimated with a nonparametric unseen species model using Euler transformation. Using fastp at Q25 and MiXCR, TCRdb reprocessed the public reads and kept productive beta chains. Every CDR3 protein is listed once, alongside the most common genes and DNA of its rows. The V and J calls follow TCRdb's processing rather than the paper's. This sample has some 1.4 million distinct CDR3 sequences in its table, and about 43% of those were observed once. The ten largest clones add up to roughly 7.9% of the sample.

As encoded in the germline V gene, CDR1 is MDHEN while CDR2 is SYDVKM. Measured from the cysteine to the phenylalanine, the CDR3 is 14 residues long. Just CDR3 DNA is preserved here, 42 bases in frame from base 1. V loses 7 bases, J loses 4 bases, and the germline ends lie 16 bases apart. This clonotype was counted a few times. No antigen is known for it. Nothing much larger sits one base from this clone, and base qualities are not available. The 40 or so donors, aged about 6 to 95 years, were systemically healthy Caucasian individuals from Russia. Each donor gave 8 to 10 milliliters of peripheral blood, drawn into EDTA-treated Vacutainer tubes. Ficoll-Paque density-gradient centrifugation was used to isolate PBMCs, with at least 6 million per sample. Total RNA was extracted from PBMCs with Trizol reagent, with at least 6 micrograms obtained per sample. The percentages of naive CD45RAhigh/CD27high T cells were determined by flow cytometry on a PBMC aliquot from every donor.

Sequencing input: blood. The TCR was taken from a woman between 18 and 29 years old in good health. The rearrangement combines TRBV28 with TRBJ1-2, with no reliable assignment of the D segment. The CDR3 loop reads CASKPKLGSYGYTF. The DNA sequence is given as TGTGCCAGCAAACCCAAGTTGGGTAGCTATGGCTACACCTTC.